Detailed here is one T cell receptor beta chain. What it binds is not known. Looked up from germline, CDR1 is LGHNT and CDR2 is FRNRAP. The length of the CDR3 is 12 residues. With 5 bases removed from V and 3 bases from J, the gap between germline ends came to 8 bases. The data originate from a study of graft-versus-host responses after intestinal transplantation. Study-wide background: Multivisceral, liver-intestinal, or isolated intestinal grafts were transplanted into recipients. Regarding the study as a whole: Some GvH clones were seen earlier in gut or blood, suggesting intestinal origin.

TCRdb keeps only in-frame clones here, not all; method: immunoSEQ multiplex PCR. There are 90,000 to 95,000 clones in the sample; about 93% occur only once, and roughly 0.5% lies in the top ten. The receptor's source is a human donor who received an intestinal transplant. The rearrangement links TRBV12-5 to TRBJ2-7; the D gene is possibly TRBD1 (5 bases). Sequencing was performed on unstimulated CD8+ T cells sorted from spleen or lymph node cells, taken before intestinal transplant. The CDR3 sequence: CASGTGIYEQYF. CDR3 nucleotides: TGTGCTAGTGGTACAGGTATCTACGAGCAGTACTTC. The variable domain in full, completed from reference TRBV12-5 and TRBJ2-7, reads DARVTQTPRHKVTEMGQEVTMRCQPILGHNTVFWYRQTMMQGLELLAYFRNRAPLDDSGMPKDRFSAEMPDATLATLKIQPSEPRDSAVYFCASGTGIYEQYFGPGTRLTVT.